Shown below are 5 T cell receptor beta chains from a single sample sequenced in a study of human T cells and chemical hapten exposure. Documented time point: pre-sensitization, week 0. This sample's treatment: therapeutic diphenylcyclopropenone sensitization with weekly scalp DPC. Each CDR3 protein gets one entry after TCRdb re-called the RACE reads with MiXCR. The sample lists about 350,000 distinct CDR3 sequences, 4.5% to 5.5% seen once, with approximately 8.2% in the top ten. Material: whole blood, obtained in connection with sensitization to the hapten diphenylcyclopropenone (DPC). Receptor source: a woman aged 18 to 35 with alopecia areata. Some clones in this sample may be carry-over from other donors' samples.

This clonotype occurred many times. The chain employs TRBV6-1 and TRBJ1-6; TRBD1 agrees at 7 bases. Unmatched junction bases numbered 6, after V lost 6 bases and J lost 7 bases. The germline CDR1 and CDR2 sequences are MNHNS and SASEGT. The CDR3 has 14 amino acids. The CDR3 reads CASRQDRANSPLHF. CDR3 sequence (DNA): TGTGCCAGCAGGCAAGACAGGGCGAATTCACCCCTCCACTTT.

CDR3 residues: CASSIGTAGELFF. DNA for the CDR3: TGTGCCAGTAGTATAGGGACCGCTGGGGAGCTGTTTTTT. The chain is built from TRBV19 and TRBJ2-2; D not resolved. CDR3 length: 13 amino acids. Germline CDR1 is LNHDA and CDR2 is SQIVND (reference sequence). V lost 1 base and J lost 8, with 8 bases in between. The full variable domain, with the rest looked up from reference TRBV19 and TRBJ2-2, is DGGITQSPKYLFRKEGQNVTLSCEQNLNHDAMYWYRQDPGQGLRLIYYSQIVNDFQKGDIAEGYSVSREKKESFPLTVTSAQKNPTAFYLCASSIGTAGELFFGEGSRLTVL.

The chain links TRBV24-1 to TRBJ2-3, with 9 nucleotides matching TRBD1. J lost 4 bases, V lost 4 bases, and 5 bases had no gene match. Germline CDR1 is KGHDR and CDR2 is SFDVKD. The CDR3 covers 15 residues. The CDR3 sequence is CATSDRDRAPDTQYF. For the CDR3, the DNA is TGTGCCACCAGTGACCGGGACAGGGCTCCAGATACGCAGTATTTT.

About this clonotype itself: A much larger clone sits a single nucleotide away, making a read error possible. The rearrangement links TRBV4-3 to TRBJ2-5; the D is unclear. The CDR3 covers 13 residues. The germline gives CDR1 LGHNA, CDR2 YSLEER. CDR3 bases: TGCACCAGCAGCCAGGCGGTCCAAGAGACCCAGTACTTC. Residues: CTSSQAVQETQYF.

A few counts support this clonotype. This chain links TRBV12-3 or TRBV12-4 with TRBJ1-2; D perhaps matches TRBD1 (5 bases). V lost 6 bases and J 6 bases, leaving 11 bases between the germline ends. The CDR3 has 12 amino acids. CDR3 DNA sequence: TGTGCCAGCAGGTCGTCAGGGAATGGCTACACCTTC. Translation: CASRSSGNGYTF.